The sequence of this TCR beta chain was determined in a study of Graves' ophthalmopathy and Graves' hyperthyroidism (dated by TCRdb to the late 2010s). As for the study more broadly: Peripheral blood was collected at initial diagnosis, before any treatment. To tell Graves' ophthalmopathy apart from Graves' hyperthyroidism, and to predict which patients would progress to ophthalmopathy, the study relied on TCR beta repertoire signatures. In total, 120 to 150 blood samples were TCR-sequenced: some 40 ophthalmopathy, approximately 75 hyperthyroidism and around 17 hyperthyroidism-to-ophthalmopathy patients. To explore V-J signatures that distinguish ophthalmopathy from hyperthyroidism, a discovery set of 100 patients was enrolled, made up of under 50 with ophthalmopathy and 57 with stable hyperthyroidism. The independent validation cohort included approximately 19 hyperthyroidism patients plus 17 patients who later progressed from hyperthyroidism to ophthalmopathy. In several hyperthyroidism patients, the T-cell repertoires found in thyroid tissue were compared with those found in blood. Following sampling, methimazole starting at 30 mg daily was administered to hyperthyroidism patients, and high-dose intravenous methylprednisolone was administered to ophthalmopathy patients. The paper's findings and limits, for the study overall: Most expanded thyroid clonotypes with a frequency above 0.001 also appeared in blood, which suggests that blood repertoires may reflect the immune response in the thyroid. No statistical method was used to predetermine the sample size, and group allocation was not hidden from the investigators. In validation, the model predicted ophthalmopathy progression with about 70% sensitivity and roughly 78% specificity; 12 predicted patients were CT-confirmed with GO in a median of approximately six months. The 13-signature model separated ophthalmopathy from stable hyperthyroidism with roughly 89% sensitivity and 81% to 82% specificity in cross-validation, and 80%/75% in the test set.

Ten or more counts support this clonotype. Its antigen is unknown. It has no much larger one-base neighbor in the sample; base qualities were not kept. Measured from the cysteine to the phenylalanine, the CDR3 is 13 residues long. The read is trimmed to its CDR3 DNA, 39 bases read in frame from base 1. The V and J ends are trimmed by 6 bases and 4 bases, leaving 10 bases between them. CDR1 and CDR2 are read off the germline V gene (reference sequence) as LNHDA and SQIVND. Patients with ophthalmopathy had moderately to severely active disease, with a Clinical Activity Score of 3 or more, a NOSPECS grade of 4 or more, and a disease duration of less than 3 months. Patients were excluded if they had other autoimmune diseases, uncontrolled infections, pregnancy or lactation. Diagnosis was based on clinical symptoms, serum thyroxine, TRAb, thyroid ultrasound and orbital computed tomography. Ficoll-Paque density gradient centrifugation was used to isolate PBMCs from around 10 ml of fresh peripheral blood. Trizol reagent was used to extract the total RNA, and its quality was then checked on an Agilent 2100 Bioanalyzer.

For repertoire sequencing, TCR beta CDR3 regions were amplified from RNA transcripts. The first round of RT-PCR was done with HTBI primers and the Qiagen OneStep RT-PCR kit, and was followed by a second round of multiplex PCR, then size selection and purification. Sequencing of the libraries was carried out on an Illumina HiSeq2000 in paired-end mode with 100 bp reads. The authors' pipeline ran thus. SOAPnuke was used for read processing, and reads with adapters, uncalled bases, a mean Phred below 15, or no exact constant-primer or identifier match were discarded. High-quality paired reads were merged with COPE v1.2.5. Clonotypes were defined as unique nucleotide sequences and were aligned to IMGT TRB V, D and J references using MiTCR v1.1. The analysis was limited to V-J combinations with a frequency above 0.0001, which together covered over 99% of the repertoires. A TCR clonal expansion and chaos score per V-J combination was defined as the ratio of F50 clonal expansion to chaos observed in the TCRdist matrix. Welch's t-statistics and random forest were used to narrow the features down to approximately 13 V-J combinations, which were then fed into a naive Bayes classifier. Thyroid-blood repertoire similarity was quantified with the Morisita-Horn index. TCRdb trimmed public reads at Q25 via fastp, called clones via MiXCR and kept in-frame beta chains. Rows with one shared CDR3 protein collapse into an entry with the most common genes and DNA. TCRdb's processing, not the study's, gives the V and J calls here. This sample holds about 700,000 distinct CDR3 sequences; about 41% were observed only once. 3% to 3.5% of the sample is taken by the ten largest.

The sequenced sample was peripheral blood. The clonotype originates from an adult man with Graves' ophthalmopathy. The sequence joins TRBV19 to TRBJ1-5; the D gene is unclear. The DNA reads as follows: TGTGCCAGTAGGAGAGGACGGAATCAGCCCCAGCATTTT. This is translated as CASRRGRNQPQHF. The entire variable domain, with the stretches around the CDR3 drawn from the reference TRBV19 and TRBJ1-5 proteins, is DGGITQSPKYLFRKEGQNVTLSCEQNLNHDAMYWYRQDPGQGLRLIYYSQIVNDFQKGDIAEGYSVSREKKESFPLTVTSAQKNPTAFYLCASRRGRNQPQHFGDGTRLSIL.